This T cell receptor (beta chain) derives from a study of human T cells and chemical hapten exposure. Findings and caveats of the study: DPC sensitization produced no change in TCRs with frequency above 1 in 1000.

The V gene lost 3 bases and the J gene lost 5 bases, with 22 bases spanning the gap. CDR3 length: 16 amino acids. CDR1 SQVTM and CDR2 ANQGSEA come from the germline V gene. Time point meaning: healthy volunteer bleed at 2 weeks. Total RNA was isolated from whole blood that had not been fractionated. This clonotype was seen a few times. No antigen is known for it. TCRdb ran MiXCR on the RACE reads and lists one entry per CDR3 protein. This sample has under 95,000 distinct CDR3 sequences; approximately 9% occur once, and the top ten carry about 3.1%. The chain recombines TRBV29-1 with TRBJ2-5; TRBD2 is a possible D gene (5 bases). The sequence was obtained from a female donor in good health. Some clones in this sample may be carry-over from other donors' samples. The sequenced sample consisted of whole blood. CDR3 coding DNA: TGCAGCGTTGAGTCGAACATAACTCCGAGAGGGGAGACCCAGTACTTC. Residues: CSVESNITPRGETQYF.